This TCR beta chain was recovered during a study of CD8 T cells in Susac syndrome. It was with random hexamers that about 0.45 to 1 ug RNA was reverse transcribed. One entry per CDR3 protein results from TCRdb running MiXCR on the immunoSEQ multiplex PCR reads. Here the sample spans a few hundred thousand distinct CDR3 sequences, around 85% being singletons. The CD8+ and CD4+ T cells were isolated magnetically using a negative isolation approach, whereas the TEMRA cells were enriched by FACS. The study, taken as a whole, reports: The authors acknowledged that their TCR sequencing and HLA analysis involved a relatively small number of individuals.

Concerning this clonotype itself: Its antigen remains unidentified.

Per the germline V gene, CDR1 is WSHSY and CDR2 is SAAADI. CDR3 length equals 16 residues. V shed 3 bases and J shed 0 bases, with 11 bases lying between them. The source of this sequence is a human donor with multiple sclerosis. The J gene is TRBJ2-2, the V gene TRBV10-2; the D is unclear. Material: CD8+ T cells from PBMCs. The CDR3 DNA reads TGCGCCAGCAGTGACCCTACTAAAGCGAACACCGGGGAGCTGTTTTTT. It encodes CASSDPTKANTGELFF.